This T cell receptor beta chain was recorded in a study of cytomegalovirus exposure and HLA in healthy donors. Points from the study as a whole: CMV serostatus was the sole immune exposure information available.

On this clone itself: Its antigen remains unidentified.

The PCR had 60 Vbeta and 13 Jbeta primers. TCRdb's copy holds only in-frame clones and misses some; the assay was immunoSEQ multiplex PCR. The sample contains about 130,000 clones, around 82% of which appear only once. Among the donors, all were healthy bone marrow donors. The CDR3 sequence is 15 residues long. Germline V gene sequence: CDR1 SGHNT, CDR2 YYREEE (reference sequence). J gave up 7 bases and V 0 bases, and 5 bases lay outside the gene matches. The TCR originated in a woman in her thirties or forties in good health and CMV-seropositive. The sequencing sample was made of PBMCs. The V gene is TRBV5-4, the J gene TRBJ2-7, with TRBD2 identical over 12 bases. CDR3 sequence reads: CASSLGLAGGPEQYF. The CDR3 nucleotides read TGTGCCAGCAGCTTGGGCCTAGCGGGAGGGCCTGAGCAGTACTTC. The full variable domain, with the rest looked up from reference TRBV5-4 and TRBJ2-7, is ETGVTQSPTHLIKTRGQQVTLRCSSQSGHNTVSWYQQALGQGPQFIFQYYREEENGRGNFPPRFSGLQFPNYSSELNVNALELDDSALYLCASSLGLAGGPEQYFGPGTRLTVT.